The 30 T cell receptor beta chains given below trace back to one sample, sequenced in a study of identical twins. Via MiXCR, TCRdb re-called the 5' RACE reads, giving one row per CDR3 protein. The data show approximately 220,000 distinct CDR3 sequences, roughly a tenth seen once. The sample comprised memory (CD45RO+) T cells sorted from blood. These receptors were obtained from a woman between 18 and 29 years old in good health.

The gene calls are TRBV5-1 and TRBJ2-5; D unresolved. Deletions cut 3 bases from V and 5 bases from J, with 8 bases between. The CDR3 loop spans 12 amino acids. The germline V gene has CDR1 SGHRS and CDR2 YFSETQ. The CDR3 coding sequence is TGCGCCAGCAGCTCGGTCATCGAGACCCAGTACTTC. Protein product: CASSSVIETQYF.

This chain joins TRBV5-1 and TRBJ2-1; possible D gene TRBD1, 7 bases. The CDR3 has 16 residues. V lost 2 bases, J lost 6 bases, and 18 bases lay in between. Germline CDR1 SGHRS, CDR2 YFSETQ. The CDR3 coding sequence is TGCGCCAGCAGCTTACAAAGCGCAGGGGGAGGCAATGAGCAGTTCTTC. Its translation is CASSLQSAGGGNEQFF.

Only a few counts were recorded for this clonotype. V usage is TRBV12-3 or TRBV12-4 and J usage is TRBJ1-1, with TRBD1 as a possible D gene (5 bases). V was clipped by 7 bases and J by 0 bases, with 18 bases between them. This CDR3 has 16 amino acids. Written as DNA, the CDR3 is TGTGCCAGCAACCCCCGGGCAGGGCCCATGAACACTGAAGCTTTCTTT. It specifies CASNPRAGPMNTEAFF.

As concerns this clonotype: A junction end diverges from the germline sequence, so it may reflect a read error. V usage is TRBV20-1 and J usage is TRBJ2-1; 7 bases line up with TRBD2. Germline-derived CDR1 and CDR2 are DFQATT and SNEGSKA (reference sequence). The CDR3 extends over 13 amino acids. The CDR3 is CSPSSGRPNEQFF. The CDR3 DNA is TGCAGTCCTAGTTCCGGGAGGCCCAATGAGCAGTTCTTC.

The J gene is TRBJ2-5, the V gene TRBV20-1; 8 bases agree with TRBD1. Per the germline V gene, CDR1 is DFQATT and CDR2 is SNEGSKA (reference sequence). The CDR3 length is 17 residues. V gave up 5 bases and J gave up 3 bases; unmatched junction bases: 17. The CDR3 protein is CSASLPGQAIGKETQYF. The DNA of the CDR3 is TGCAGTGCTTCTCTACCGGGACAGGCGATTGGGAAAGAGACCCAGTACTTC.

The chain is built from TRBV6-5 and TRBJ2-2; TRBD1 matches 7 bases. The V gene's germline CDR1 is MNHEY and CDR2 SVGAGI. Trimming removed 0 bases from V and 4 bases from J; junction bases left unmatched: 5. This CDR3 is 16 amino acids long. In nucleotides, the CDR3 is TGTGCCAGCAGTTACTCCGCAGGGGGAGTCACCGGGGAGCTGTTTTTT. This sequence encodes CASSYSAGGVTGELFF.

The rearrangement uses TRBV5-1 and TRBJ1-2, with TRBD1 matching 7 bases. The CDR3 covers 14 residues. Trimming cost V 4 bases and J 5 bases; bases outside gene matches: 8. In germline, CDR1 is SGHRS, CDR2 YFSETQ. The CDR3 sequence is CASSGDSGYYGYTF. The DNA of the CDR3 is TGCGCCAGCAGCGGGGACAGCGGTTATTATGGCTACACCTTC.

The chain has TRBV27 and TRBJ2-7; D call uncertain. Per germline, CDR1 MNHEY and CDR2 SMNVEV (reference sequence). The V and J ends lost 5 bases and 6 bases respectively, with 17 bases between them. This CDR3 is built from 14 residues. CDR3 protein: CASSPGPRAFEQYF. CDR3 nucleotides: TGTGCCAGCAGTCCCGGACCCCGAGCATTCGAGCAGTACTTC.

This clonotype was detected a few times. The V call is TRBV9, the J call TRBJ2-1; TRBD2 aligns across 8 bases. The CDR3 covers 14 residues. The V gene end was trimmed by 4 bases and the J gene end by 3 bases; junction bases not matched to a gene: 3. The V gene's germline CDR1 is SGDLS and CDR2 YYNGEE. The CDR3 nucleotides read TGTGCCAGCAGCACTAGCGGATACTACAATGAGCAGTTCTTC. Encoded protein: CASSTSGYYNEQFF. Complete variable domain (other parts from reference TRBV9 and TRBJ2-1): DSGVTQTPKHLITATGQRVTLRCSPRSGDLSVYWYQQSLDQGLQFLIQYYNGEERAKGNILERFSAQQFPDLHSELNLSSLELGDSALYFCASSTSGYYNEQFFGPGTRLTVL.

This clonotype has only a few counts. J is TRBJ2-3 and V is TRBV9; D uncertain. CDR3 length: 15 residues. CDR1 is SGDLS, CDR2 YYNGEE, per germline. Trimming removed 1 base from V and 2 bases from J, with 11 bases in between. The CDR3, as DNA: TGTGCCAGCAGCGTACTTAGTTCCTTCACAGATACGCAGTATTTT. Residues: CASSVLSSFTDTQYF.

The gene calls are TRBV7-2 and TRBJ2-1; 7 bases line up with TRBD2. The CDR3 runs 16 residues. The germline V gene has CDR1 SGHTA and CDR2 FQGNSA. Germline trimming cut 4 bases from V and 0 bases from J; bases unmatched to any gene: 6. Written as DNA, the CDR3 is TGTGCCAGCAGCTACTCCGGGACTATCTCCTACAATGAGCAGTTCTTC. Its translation is CASSYSGTISYNEQFF. The full variable domain, rest sourced from reference TRBV7-2 and TRBJ2-1, is GAGVSQSPSNKVTEKGKDVELRCDPISGHTALYWYRQSLGQGLEFLIYFQGNSAPDKSGLPSDRFSAERTGGSVSTLTIQRTQQEDSAVYLCASSYSGTISYNEQFFGPGTRLTVL.

This clonotype was picked up a small number of times. The V call is TRBV2, the J call TRBJ2-4, with TRBD1 matching 9 bases. Germline-derived CDR1 and CDR2 are SNHLY and FYNNEI. The CDR3 covers 15 residues. V lost 1 base, J lost 7 bases, and 5 bases stayed unmatched. CDR3 region: CASSEDWDRANIQYF. For the CDR3, the DNA is TGTGCCAGCAGTGAAGATTGGGACAGGGCCAACATTCAGTACTTC.

This chain connects TRBV5-1 to TRBJ2-5, with D maybe TRBD2 (6 bases). Between the trimmed V and J ends, which lost 4 bases and 5 bases, there was a span of 18 bases. This CDR3 is 15 amino acids long. The germline gives CDR1 SGHRS, CDR2 YFSETQ. In DNA, the CDR3 is TGCGCCAGCAGCCATCCCGACCGCGCGGGGGAGACCCAGTACTTC. Protein product: CASSHPDRAGETQYF.

This clonotype appeared many times. This CDR3 is CSAPTGRALGYTF. In nucleotides, the CDR3 is TGCAGTGCTCCGACAGGGAGGGCCCTTGGCTACACCTTC. This chain uses TRBV20-1 with TRBJ1-2, with 7 bases lining up with TRBD1. This CDR3 comprises 13 residues. Germline CDR1 is DFQATT and CDR2 is SNEGSKA (reference sequence). V lost 5 bases to trimming and J lost 7 bases; unmatched junction nucleotides: 10.

V and J are TRBV2 and TRBJ1-1; 12 bases are a match to TRBD1. After removal of 6 bases from V and 3 bases from J, the junction contained 11 bases not matched to a gene. In germline, CDR1 is SNHLY, CDR2 FYNNEI. The CDR3 has 17 amino acids. Here the CDR3 DNA reads TGTGCCAGCAGACCCCGGGACAGGGGGCGCGGTGACACTGAAGCTTTCTTT. Protein: CASRPRDRGRGDTEAFF.

This clonotype was detected ten times or more. The chain joins TRBV20-1 to TRBJ2-5, with D possibly matching TRBD2 (6 bases). CDR1 is DFQATT and CDR2 is SNEGSKA in the germline V gene (reference sequence). Trimming removed 0 bases from V and 5 bases from J, with 10 bases in between. CDR3 length: 13 amino acids. The CDR3 DNA is TGCAGTGCTAGAGATGGAGGGTTGGAGACCCAGTACTTC. Its protein product is CSARDGGLETQYF.

In this sample, this clonotype turned up many times. The rearrangement uses TRBV15 and TRBJ1-2; the D is unclear. The germline V gene encodes CDR1 LNHNV and CDR2 YYDKDF (reference sequence). The CDR3 totals 15 residues. V was clipped by 1 base and J by 2 bases, with 11 bases between them. The CDR3 region is CATSRGAGPNYGYTF. As DNA, the CDR3 is TGTGCCACCAGCAGAGGGGCAGGCCCCAACTATGGCTACACCTTC.

This clonotype was detected a few times. This rearrangement joins TRBV6-2 or TRBV6-3 to TRBJ2-1, with TRBD2 identical over 10 bases. This CDR3 has 16 residues. Unmatched junction bases numbered 13, after V lost 5 bases and J lost 9 bases. CDR1 and CDR2 (germline): MNHEY, SVGEGT. The CDR3 loop reads CASSASGRAYGSEQFF. CDR3 DNA sequence: TGTGCCAGCAGTGCCAGCGGGAGGGCGTACGGTAGTGAGCAGTTCTTC.

This clonotype was picked up many times. The chain joins TRBV2 to TRBJ1-5; the match to TRBD1 covers 9 bases. From germline, CDR1 is SNHLY and CDR2 FYNNEI. CDR3 length: 15 residues. V lost 7 bases to trimming and J lost 1 base; unmatched junction nucleotides: 5. The CDR3 reads CASTPGTGSNQPQHF. DNA of the CDR3: TGTGCCAGCACCCCCGGGACAGGGAGCAATCAGCCCCAGCATTTT.

The chain couples TRBV11-1 to TRBJ2-1; 13 bases map to TRBD2. The CDR3 spans 19 residues. CDR1 and CDR2 (germline): SGHAT, FQDESV (reference sequence). V was pared by 5 bases and J by 10 bases, with 20 bases of the junction left unmatched. Here the CDR3 reads CASSLRTSGGQEKGREQFF. Here the CDR3 DNA reads TGTGCCAGCAGCCTAAGGACTAGCGGGGGTCAGGAGAAGGGTCGAGAGCAGTTCTTC.

This clonotype was counted many times. The chain links TRBV12-3 or TRBV12-4 to TRBJ2-1; TRBD2 agrees at 10 bases. The CDR3 runs to 18 residues. The V gene end was trimmed by 3 bases and the J gene end by 4 bases; junction bases not matched to a gene: 12. This CDR3 is CASSFALAGVSLYNEQFF. The CDR3 DNA sequence: TGTGCCAGCAGTTTCGCCCTAGCGGGGGTGTCGTTATACAATGAGCAGTTCTTC.

This clonotype was picked up many times. CDR3 sequence: CASSTGREETQYF. The CDR3 nucleotides read TGTGCCAGCAGCACAGGGAGGGAGGAGACCCAGTACTTC. The chain employs TRBV12-3 or TRBV12-4 and TRBJ2-5, with D possibly matching TRBD2 (7 bases). The ends were cut back, 6 bases at V and 5 bases at J, with 13 bases in the middle. CDR3 size: 13 residues.

This clonotype appeared many times. The chain is built from TRBV9 and TRBJ1-3, with 8 bases aligning to TRBD1. The V and J ends lost 3 bases and 7 bases, in that order; junction bases with no gene match: 6. CDR1 is SGDLS and CDR2 is YYNGEE in the germline V gene. The CDR3 loop spans 14 amino acids. The CDR3, as DNA: TGTGCCAGCAGCGGAAGACAGGGGTTTAACACCATATATTTT. This gives the protein CASSGRQGFNTIYF.

This clonotype turned up a few times. This chain links TRBV6-5 with TRBJ2-5; TRBD1 matches at 7 bases. Germline V gene data show CDR1 as MNHEY and CDR2 as SVGAGI. The CDR3 is made up of 18 amino acids. Losses at the gene ends were 0 bases for V and 0 bases for J; bases not matched to a gene: 10. CDR3 residues: CASSYSRTGLGDQETQYF. CDR3 in DNA: TGTGCCAGCAGTTACTCGAGGACAGGCCTAGGGGACCAAGAGACCCAGTACTTC.

This clonotype was seen only a few times. The genes are TRBV20-1 and TRBJ2-3; 7 positions match TRBD2. The V and J ends lost 6 bases and 5 bases, in that order; junction bases with no gene match: 14. The CDR3 is 15 residues long. Germline V gene sequence: CDR1 DFQATT, CDR2 SNEGSKA (reference sequence). In DNA, the CDR3 is TGCAGTGCCTTCGGCGGCGGGAGTGTTAAAGATACGCAGTATTTT. It codes for CSAFGGGSVKDTQYF.

This clonotype showed up just once. This chain connects TRBV10-3 to TRBJ2-2; TRBD1 is a possible D gene (6 bases). The CDR3 spans 14 residues. CDR1 ENHRY and CDR2 SYGVKD come from the germline V gene. The V gene lost 10 bases and the J gene lost 5 bases, with 17 bases spanning the gap. The CDR3 nucleotides read TGTGCCACCTCAGGGGCAGAACTAACCGGGGAGCTGTTTTTT. Translated: CATSGAELTGELFF.

This clonotype occurred a few times. The chain links TRBV7-2 to TRBJ2-1; no clear D. Germline CDR1 is SGHTA and CDR2 is FQGNSA. Trimming left V 5 bases short and J 6 bases short, with 20 bases between. CDR3 length equals 16 residues. CDR3 in DNA: TGTGCCAGCAGCCCCCCCGAAGTGGCAGGAGTCAATGAGCAGTTCTTC. Encoded protein: CASSPPEVAGVNEQFF.

This clonotype came up many times. The J gene is TRBJ2-3, the V gene TRBV5-1, with D unresolved. Germline CDR1 and CDR2: SGHRS and YFSETQ. Trimming shortened V by 0 bases and J by 6 bases, and 8 bases separated the two germline ends. The CDR3 totals 13 residues. CDR3 loop: CASSLAMGDTQYF. The CDR3 coding sequence is TGCGCCAGCAGCTTGGCCATGGGGGATACGCAGTATTTT.

V usage is TRBV3-1 and J usage is TRBJ2-2; 8 bases fit TRBD2. V lost 4 bases, J lost 0 bases, and 13 bases stayed unmatched. Germline CDR1 is LGHDT and CDR2 is YNNKEL (reference sequence). The CDR3 length is 19 residues. CDR3 amino acids: CASSLSRGGLYANTGELFF. The DNA for the CDR3 is TGTGCCAGCAGCCTGTCCCGCGGGGGGCTCTACGCGAACACCGGGGAGCTGTTTTTT.

V usage is TRBV6-7 and J usage is TRBJ2-3; D gene unclear. TRBV6-7 is an open reading frame whose function is uncertain. V lost 5 bases to trimming and J lost 0 bases, with 6 bases between them. There are 13 residues in the CDR3. The CDR3 DNA follows: TGTGCCAGCAGTGACATTAGCACAGATACGCAGTATTTT. Translation gives CASSDISTDTQYF.